This T cell receptor beta chain derives from a study of siplizumab effects on memory and regulatory T cells. Comment on this clone: Its antigen remains unidentified.

Trimming shortened V by 0 bases and J by 2 bases, and 0 bases separated the two germline ends. Germline V gives CDR1 SEHNR, CDR2 FQNEAQ (reference sequence). The length of the CDR3 is 12 residues. Points from the study as a whole: Most alloreactive clones went unmapped to unstimulated subsets; only a minor fraction mapped.

Profiled with immunoSEQ multiplex PCR; TCRdb holds only in-frame clones, not every one. The table lists about 110,000 clones, roughly 90% of them singletons. The sequence was collected from a human donor in good health. The sample taken for sequencing was CD4+ T cells sorted from blood. V usage is TRBV7-9 and J usage is TRBJ2-3; D ambiguous. The CDR3 region has the DNA TGTGCCAGCAGCTTAGCCACAGATACGCAGTATTTT. It is translated as CASSLATDTQYF.